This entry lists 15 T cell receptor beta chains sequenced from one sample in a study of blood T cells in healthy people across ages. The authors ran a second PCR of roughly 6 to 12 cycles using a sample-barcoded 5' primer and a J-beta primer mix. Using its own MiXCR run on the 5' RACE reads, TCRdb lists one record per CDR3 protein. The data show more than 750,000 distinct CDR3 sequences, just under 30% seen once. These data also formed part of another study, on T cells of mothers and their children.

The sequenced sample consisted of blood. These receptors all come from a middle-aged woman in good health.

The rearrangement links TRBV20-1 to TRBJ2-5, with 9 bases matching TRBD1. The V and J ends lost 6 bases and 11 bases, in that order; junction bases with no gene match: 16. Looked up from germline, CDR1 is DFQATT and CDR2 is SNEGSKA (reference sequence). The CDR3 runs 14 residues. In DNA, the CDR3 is TGCAGTGCAAGTCCCGGGACAGGGACCTATGAGCAGTACTTC. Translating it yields CSASPGTGTYEQYF.

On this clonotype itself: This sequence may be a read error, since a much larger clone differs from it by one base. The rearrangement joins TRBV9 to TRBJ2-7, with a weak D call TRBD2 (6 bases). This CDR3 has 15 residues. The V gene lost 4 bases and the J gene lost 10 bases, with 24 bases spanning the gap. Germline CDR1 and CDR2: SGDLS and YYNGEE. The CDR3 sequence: CASSYTSTDMDTQYF. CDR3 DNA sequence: TGTGCCAGCAGCTATACTAGCACGGACATGGATACCCAGTACTTC.

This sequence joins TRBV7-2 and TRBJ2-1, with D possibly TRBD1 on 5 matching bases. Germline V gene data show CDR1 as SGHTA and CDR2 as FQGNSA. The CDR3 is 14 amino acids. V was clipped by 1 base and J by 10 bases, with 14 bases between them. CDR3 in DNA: TGTGCCAGCAGCTTAGGATCACCCCAGGGCGAGCAGTTCTTC. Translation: CASSLGSPQGEQFF.

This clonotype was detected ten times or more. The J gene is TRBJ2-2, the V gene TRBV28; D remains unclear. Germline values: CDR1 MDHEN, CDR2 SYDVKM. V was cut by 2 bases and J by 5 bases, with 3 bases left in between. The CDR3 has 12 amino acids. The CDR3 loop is CASSLPTGELFF. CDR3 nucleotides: TGTGCCAGCAGTTTACCGACCGGGGAGCTGTTTTTT.

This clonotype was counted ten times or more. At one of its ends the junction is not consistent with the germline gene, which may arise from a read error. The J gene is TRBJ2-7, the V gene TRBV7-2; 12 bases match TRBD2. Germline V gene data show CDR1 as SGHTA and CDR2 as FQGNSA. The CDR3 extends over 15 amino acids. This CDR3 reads CASSRGLAGSYEQYF. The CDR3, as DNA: TGCGCCAGCAGCCGAGGACTAGCGGGATCCTACGAGCAGTACTTC.

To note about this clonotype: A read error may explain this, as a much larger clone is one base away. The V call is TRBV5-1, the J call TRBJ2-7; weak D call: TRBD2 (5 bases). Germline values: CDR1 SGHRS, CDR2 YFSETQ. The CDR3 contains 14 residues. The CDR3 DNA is TGCGCCAGCAGCTTGGCGACGGGAAGGTACGAGCGGTACTTC. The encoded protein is CASSLATGRYERYF. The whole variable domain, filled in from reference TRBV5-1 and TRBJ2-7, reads KAGVTQTPRYLIKTRGQQVTLSCSPISGHRSVSWYQQTPGQGLQFLFEYFSETQRNKGNFPGRFSGRQFSNSRSEMNVSTLELGDSALYLCASSLATGRYERYFGPGTRLTVT.

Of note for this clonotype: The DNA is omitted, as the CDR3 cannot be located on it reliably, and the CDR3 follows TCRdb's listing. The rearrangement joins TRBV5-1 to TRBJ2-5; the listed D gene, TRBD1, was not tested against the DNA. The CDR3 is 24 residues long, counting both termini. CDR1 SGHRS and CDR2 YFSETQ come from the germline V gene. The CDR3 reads CASRLEGYEQYFGAGTGRGETQYF.

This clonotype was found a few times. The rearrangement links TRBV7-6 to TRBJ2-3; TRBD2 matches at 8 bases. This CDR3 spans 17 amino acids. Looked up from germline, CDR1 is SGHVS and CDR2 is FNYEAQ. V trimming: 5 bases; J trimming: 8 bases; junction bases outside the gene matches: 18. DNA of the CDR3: TGTGCCAGCAGCCCGCAGGATTGGCGGGGGGCGCAGGGTACGCAGTATTTT. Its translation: CASSPQDWRGAQGTQYF. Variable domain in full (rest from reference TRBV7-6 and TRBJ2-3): GAGVSQSPRYKVTKRGQDVALRCDPISGHVSLYWYRQALGQGPEFLTYFNYEAQQDKSGLPNDRFSAERPEGSISTLTIQRTEQRDSAMYRCASSPQDWRGAQGTQYFGPGTRLTVL.

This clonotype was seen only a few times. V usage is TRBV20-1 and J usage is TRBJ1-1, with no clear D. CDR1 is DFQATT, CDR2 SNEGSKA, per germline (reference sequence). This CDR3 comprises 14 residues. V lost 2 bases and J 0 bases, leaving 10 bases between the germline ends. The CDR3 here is CSARSGGMNTEAFF. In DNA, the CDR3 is TGCAGTGCTAGATCAGGAGGCATGAACACTGAAGCTTTCTTT.

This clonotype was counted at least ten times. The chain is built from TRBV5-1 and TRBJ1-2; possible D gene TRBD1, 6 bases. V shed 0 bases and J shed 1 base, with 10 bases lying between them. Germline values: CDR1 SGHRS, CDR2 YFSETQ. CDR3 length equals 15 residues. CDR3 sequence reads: CASSLGGQYNYGYTF. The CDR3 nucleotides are TGCGCCAGCAGCTTGGGCGGACAGTATAACTATGGCTACACCTTC.

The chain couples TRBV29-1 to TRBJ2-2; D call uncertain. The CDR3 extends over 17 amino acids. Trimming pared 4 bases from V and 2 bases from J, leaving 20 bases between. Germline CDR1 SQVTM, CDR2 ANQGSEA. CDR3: CSVAPWGWLENTGELFF. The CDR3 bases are TGCAGCGTTGCCCCGTGGGGATGGCTCGAAAACACCGGGGAGCTGTTTTTT.

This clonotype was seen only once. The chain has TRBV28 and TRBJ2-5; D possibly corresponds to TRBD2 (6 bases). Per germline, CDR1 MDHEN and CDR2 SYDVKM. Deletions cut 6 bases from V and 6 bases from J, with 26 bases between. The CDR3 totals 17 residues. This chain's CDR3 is CASSSYILPGTSQTQYF. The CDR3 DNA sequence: TGTGCCAGCAGCTCATACATCCTCCCGGGAACTAGCCAGACCCAGTACTTC.

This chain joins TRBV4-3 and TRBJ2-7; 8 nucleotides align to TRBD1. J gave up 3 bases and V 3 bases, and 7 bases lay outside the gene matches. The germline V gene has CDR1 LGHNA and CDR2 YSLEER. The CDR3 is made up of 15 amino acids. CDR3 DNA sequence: TGCGCCAGCAGCCAGACCGGGACAGGACGCTACGAGCAGTACTTC. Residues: CASSQTGTGRYEQYF.

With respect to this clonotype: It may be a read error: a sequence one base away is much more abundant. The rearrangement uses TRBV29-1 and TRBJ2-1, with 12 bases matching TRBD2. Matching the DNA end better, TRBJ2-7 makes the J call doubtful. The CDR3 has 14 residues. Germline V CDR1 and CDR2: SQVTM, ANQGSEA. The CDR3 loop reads CSVGKTSGGNEQYF. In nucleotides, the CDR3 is TGCAGCGTTGGAAAGACTAGCGGGGGAAATGAGCAGTACTTC.

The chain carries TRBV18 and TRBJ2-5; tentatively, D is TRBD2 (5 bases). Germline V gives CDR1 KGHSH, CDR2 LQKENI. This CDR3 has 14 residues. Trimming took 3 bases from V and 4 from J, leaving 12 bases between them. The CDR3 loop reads CASSPLRSGETQYF. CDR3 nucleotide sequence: TGTGCCAGCTCACCCCTACGAAGCGGAGAGACCCAGTACTTC.